The 6 T cell receptor beta chains reported below all come from one sample, sequenced in a study of OX40 agonist ivuxolimab in advanced cancers. Data came from immunoSEQ multiplex PCR; TCRdb stores just in-frame clones and leaves some out. The table has more than 15,000 clones, more than 70% seen once. This material consisted of CD4+ or CD8+ T cells sorted from blood, taken in a trial of the OX40 agonist ivuxolimab. Source of these receptors: an adult with an advanced solid tumor such as melanoma, head and neck, liver or kidney cancer.

Within the sample, this clone is medium-sized. This sample also contains other DNA sequences that code for the same CDR3. This chain connects TRBV15 to TRBJ2-1; D unresolved. V lost 1 base to trimming and J lost 4 bases, with 2 bases between them. The germline gives CDR1 LNHNV, CDR2 YYDKDF (reference sequence). This CDR3 contains 12 residues. This chain's CDR3 is CATSRAYNEQFF. In DNA, the CDR3 is TGTGCCACCAGCAGAGCTTACAATGAGCAGTTCTTC.

CDR3 sequence reads: CASSPPLRQRIEAFF. CDR3 nucleotides: TGTGCCAGCTCACCACCGTTGCGACAGCGGATTGAAGCTTTCTTT. V and J are TRBV18 and TRBJ1-1; TRBD1 is a possible D gene (5 bases). The CDR3 has 15 amino acids. Germline loops: CDR1 KGHSH, CDR2 LQKENI. Deletions cut 0 bases from V and 7 bases from J, with 15 bases between.

This clone is labeled as medium-sized (0.01 to 0.1%). The chain is built from TRBV7-6 and TRBJ1-1; the D gene is possibly TRBD1 (5 bases). The length of the CDR3 is 13 residues. V gave up 3 bases and J gave up 3 bases, with 8 bases separating them. Germline V gene sequence: CDR1 SGHVS, CDR2 FNYEAQ. CDR3 in DNA: TGTGCCAGCAGCTTTACGGGGGACACTGAAGCTTTCTTT. This translates into CASSFTGDTEAFF. Full variable domain (rest looked up from reference TRBV7-6 and TRBJ1-1): GAGVSQSPRYKVTKRGQDVALRCDPISGHVSLYWYRQALGQGPEFLTYFNYEAQQDKSGLPNDRFSAERPEGSISTLTIQRTEQRDSAMYRCASSFTGDTEAFFGQGTRLTVV.

The J gene is TRBJ1-3, the V gene TRBV5-6; D unresolved. V lost 1 base, J lost 2 bases, and 4 bases lay in between. CDR1 and CDR2 (germline): SGHDT, YYEEEE. This CDR3 has 13 amino acids. Here the CDR3 reads CASSLRTGNTIYF. CDR3 bases: TGTGCCAGCAGCTTGAGGACTGGAAACACCATATATTTT.

The chain combines TRBV6-5 with TRBJ2-7; TRBD1 or TRBD2 may be the D gene (6 bases each). This CDR3 is built from 14 residues. V was trimmed by 3 bases and J by 5 bases, leaving 14 bases between them. Germline V gene sequence: CDR1 MNHEY, CDR2 SVGAGI. In DNA, the CDR3 is TGTGCCAGCAGTTATGTGGAGGGGGACCACGAGCAGTACTTC. Translating it yields CASSYVEGDHEQYF.

The chain has TRBV19 and TRBJ2-7; 10 nucleotides line up with TRBD2. V shed 1 base and J 5 bases; nucleotides not matched to a gene: 5. The CDR3 sequence is 15 residues long. Germline V CDR1 and CDR2: LNHDA, SQIVND (reference sequence). CDR3 residues: CASSIAGSGRHEQYF. CDR3 nucleotide sequence: TGTGCCAGTAGTATAGCAGGTAGCGGGAGGCACGAGCAGTACTTC.